The 6 T cell receptor beta chains below come from one sample, sequenced in a study of patients and donors after allogeneic stem cell transplantation. TCRdb analysed the RT-PCR reads with MiXCR anew, one entry per CDR3 protein. The repertoire holds hundreds of thousands of distinct CDR3 sequences, around 16% seen once, with 7.2% in the top ten. Sequencing used blood, either unsorted or a sorted T cell fraction (not recorded which). Source of these receptors: a human donor who was either an allogeneic HSCT recipient or a stem cell or donor lymphocyte infusion donor (not recorded which). It is not recorded whose cells these are; they may come from a transplant donor.

The chain is built from TRBV18 and TRBJ1-2; no clear D. The length of the CDR3 is 13 residues. Trimming stripped 2 bases from V and 2 bases from J, with 6 bases between. CDR1 and CDR2 from the germline V gene are KGHSH and LQKENI. The CDR3 DNA reads TGTGCCAGCTCACCAGACAAGAACTATGGCTACACCTTC. Encoded protein: CASSPDKNYGYTF.

The J gene is TRBJ1-2, the V gene TRBV2; a possible D gene is TRBD1 (5 bases). The CDR3 contains 13 residues. From germline, CDR1 is SNHLY and CDR2 FYNNEI. Trimming took 7 bases from V and 7 from J, leaving 16 bases between them. The CDR3 reads CASMVSRVGGYTF. CDR3 coding DNA: TGTGCCAGCATGGTGTCCAGGGTCGGTGGCTACACCTTC. Variable domain in full (rest from reference TRBV2 and TRBJ1-2): EPEVTQTPSHQVTQMGQEVILRCVPISNHLYFYWYRQILGQKVEFLVSFYNNEISEKSEIFDDQFSVERPDGSNFTLKIRSTKLEDSAMYFCASMVSRVGGYTFGSGTRLTVV.

This clonotype was picked up a small number of times. V usage is TRBV6-2 or TRBV6-3 and J usage is TRBJ1-5; no firm D call. V lost 4 bases and J lost 7, with 11 bases in between. The CDR3 loop spans 13 amino acids. Looked up from germline, CDR1 is MNHEY and CDR2 is SVGEGT. The CDR3 DNA reads TGTGCCAGCAGTTTAAGGTCGGGGCAGCCCCAGCATTTT. Translation: CASSLRSGQPQHF.

This clonotype was seen a handful of times. The chain uses TRBV3-1 and TRBJ1-2, with D tentatively TRBD1 (6 bases). Trimming took off 3 bases at V and 2 bases at J, with 16 bases between the two ends. This CDR3 comprises 16 residues. Germline assignment: CDR1 LGHDT and CDR2 YNNKEL (reference sequence). CDR3: CASSHESQGFNYGYTF. The CDR3 DNA sequence: TGTGCCAGCAGCCACGAATCCCAGGGGTTCAACTATGGCTACACCTTC.

The CDR3 region is CASSPLFPSSYNSPLHF. DNA for the CDR3: TGTGCCAGCTCACCACTCTTCCCGAGCTCCTATAATTCACCCCTCCACTTT. The chain combines TRBV18 with TRBJ1-6, with D unresolved. This CDR3 is built from 17 residues. The germline gives CDR1 KGHSH, CDR2 LQKENI. V shed 1 base and J shed 0 bases, with 10 bases lying between them. Full variable domain (remainder filled in from reference TRBV18 and TRBJ1-6): NAGVMQNPRHLVRRRGQEARLRCSPMKGHSHVYWYRQLPEEGLKFMVYLQKENIIDESGMPKERFSAEFPKEGPSILRIQQVVRGDSAAYFCASSPLFPSSYNSPLHFGNGTRLTVT.

This clonotype was detected a few times. The CDR3 bases are TGTGCCAGCAGCCTATTTGGGTTCGGCGAGCAGTACTTC. Translated, it gives CASSLFGFGEQYF. The V and J genes are TRBV7-9 and TRBJ2-7; no clear D. Between the trimmed V and J ends, which lost 5 bases and 6 bases, there was a span of 14 bases. CDR1 and CDR2 (germline): SEHNR, FQNEAQ (reference sequence). The CDR3 is 13 residues long. The full variable domain, in which reference TRBV7-9 and TRBJ2-7 provide the parts outside the CDR3, is DTGVSQNPRHKITKRGQNVTFRCDPISEHNRLYWYRQTLGQGPEFLTYFQNEAQLEKSRLLSDRFSAERPKGSFSTLEIQRTEQGDSAMYLCASSLFGFGEQYFGPGTRLTVT.